This entry lists 25 T cell receptor beta chains sequenced from one sample in a study of T cell responses to AZD1222 COVID-19 vaccine. Profiling relied on immunoSEQ multiplex PCR, and the TCRdb table lists in-frame clones only, not all of them. This sample has about 100,000 clones; 70% to 90% occur once, and the top ten carry approximately 4.8%. The specimen was peripheral blood, collected 28 days after the second AZD1222 dose. These receptors came from an adult who received the AZD1222 COVID-19 vaccine.

The chain joins TRBV27 to TRBJ2-5; D gene uncertain. Germline CDR1 and CDR2: MNHEY and SMNVEV (reference sequence). This CDR3 is built from 14 residues. The V end was cut by 5 bases, the J end by 3 bases, with 13 bases between. The CDR3 loop reads CASSPTAKEETQYF. The DNA for the CDR3 is TGTGCCAGCAGTCCAACGGCCAAAGAAGAGACCCAGTACTTC.

The rearrangement uses TRBV7-2 and TRBJ2-2; 9 nucleotides match TRBD1. V shed 6 bases and J 7 bases; nucleotides not matched to a gene: 6. There are 14 residues in the CDR3. The germline V gene has CDR1 SGHTA and CDR2 FQGNSA. The CDR3 DNA reads TGTGCCAGCAGTAAACAGGGGGCAGACGGGGAGCTGTTTTTT. It is translated as CASSKQGADGELFF.

The chain combines TRBV19 with TRBJ1-2; TRBD1 agrees at 8 bases. The germline gives CDR1 LNHDA, CDR2 SQIVND (reference sequence). J was trimmed by 3 bases and V by 7 bases; bases with no gene match: 10. The CDR3 totals 15 residues. The DNA of the CDR3 is TGTGCCAGTACCCCGGGACAGGAGCTTGACTATGGCTACACCTTC. Translation: CASTPGQELDYGYTF.

This chain joins TRBV6-2 or TRBV6-3 and TRBJ1-2; no clear D gene. From germline, CDR1 is MNHEY and CDR2 SVGEGT. The CDR3 covers 10 residues. V lost 4 bases and J 7 bases, leaving 4 bases between the germline ends. This chain's CDR3 is CASSSGGYTF. The CDR3, as DNA: TGTGCCAGCAGTTCAGGTGGCTACACCTTC.

The chain couples TRBV5-1 to TRBJ1-1, with 7 bases lining up with TRBD1. V dropped 8 bases and J dropped 1; count of bases not matched to a gene: 5. Germline CDR1 SGHRS, CDR2 YFSETQ. The CDR3 has 13 amino acids. The CDR3 DNA sequence: TGCGCCAGTCGAGGGGGCGAGAACACTGAAGCTTTCTTT. Its translation: CASRGGENTEAFF.

This clone was recorded only once. The chain recombines TRBV18 with TRBJ1-1; D uncertain. The CDR3 has 13 amino acids. CDR1 and CDR2 (germline): KGHSH, LQKENI. V lost 5 bases and J 1 base, leaving 8 bases between the germline ends. CDR3 protein: CASSSDTNTEAFF. The CDR3 DNA reads TGTGCCAGCTCATCCGACACGAACACTGAAGCTTTCTTT.

The V gene is TRBV2, the J gene TRBJ1-6, with D possibly TRBD1 on 5 matching bases. Germline CDR1 SNHLY, CDR2 FYNNEI. The CDR3 consists of 16 residues. The V gene lost 8 bases and the J gene lost 0 bases, with 14 bases spanning the gap. The CDR3 DNA is TGTGCCAGCCGGGTCGAGGGGAGCTCCTATAATTCACCCCTCCACTTT. This translates into CASRVEGSSYNSPLHF.

The J gene is TRBJ1-1, the V gene TRBV7-2, with a tentative D call TRBD1 (6 bases). Germline-derived CDR1 and CDR2 are SGHTA and FQGNSA. V gave up 1 base and J gave up 4 bases, with 10 bases separating them. The CDR3 covers 14 residues. CDR3 protein: CASSLDRAGTEAFF. CDR3 DNA: TGTGCCAGCAGCTTAGACAGGGCGGGCACTGAAGCTTTCTTT.

The chain's CDR3 is CASSPDSGRAFF. DNA of the CDR3: TGTGCCAGCAGCCCGGATTCAGGGAGAGCTTTCTTT. The rearrangement links TRBV7-9 to TRBJ1-1, with D tentatively TRBD1 (5 bases). CDR3 length: 12 residues. Trimming removed 5 bases at V and 10 bases at J, with 14 bases between. Germline V lookup: CDR1 SEHNR, CDR2 FQNEAQ (reference sequence).

This clone was picked up a small number of times. The chain links TRBV11-2 to TRBJ2-7; D is perhaps TRBD1 (5 bases). Germline V gene lookup returns CDR1 SGHAT and CDR2 FQNNGV. The length of the CDR3 is 15 residues. The germline V and J ends were trimmed by 4 bases and 0 bases, with 13 bases remaining between them. DNA for the CDR3: TGTGCCAGCAGCTCGATCAGGGCGAGCTCCTACGAGCAGTACTTC. Its translation is CASSSIRASSYEQYF.

This rearrangement joins TRBV27 to TRBJ1-1, with TRBD1 identical over 8 bases. J gave up 4 bases and V 7 bases, and 14 bases lay outside the gene matches. Germline V gene sequence: CDR1 MNHEY, CDR2 SMNVEV (reference sequence). This CDR3 has 16 residues. The CDR3 sequence: CASTSLPIDRGTEAFF. Written as DNA, the CDR3 is TGTGCCAGCACCTCCTTACCCATAGACAGGGGCACTGAAGCTTTCTTT.

The chain combines TRBV2 with TRBJ2-3; the D call may be TRBD1 or TRBD2 (6 bases each). CDR3 length: 17 residues. Trimming removed 4 bases from V and 8 bases from J, with 25 bases in between. From germline, CDR1 is SNHLY and CDR2 FYNNEI. This chain's CDR3 is CASSVAETGASGATQYF. The CDR3 region has the DNA TGTGCCAGCAGTGTTGCTGAGACAGGCGCCTCGGGGGCTACGCAGTATTTT.

V is TRBV3-1 (or the pseudogene TRBV3-2) and J is TRBJ1-5; D is unclear. There are 14 residues in the CDR3. Trimming took 1 base from V and 6 from J, leaving 10 bases between them. Germline CDR1 and CDR2: LGHDT and YNNKEL (reference sequence). The CDR3 loop is CASSQGGLSQPQHF. The DNA of the CDR3 is TGTGCCAGCAGCCAAGGAGGGTTGAGTCAGCCCCAGCATTTT.

This chain links TRBV5-4 with TRBJ2-7; D unresolved. The CDR3 sequence is 12 residues long. The V gene's germline CDR1 is SGHNT and CDR2 YYREEE (reference sequence). Trimming cost V 2 bases and J 6 bases, with 9 bases left between them. CDR3 sequence (DNA): TGTGCCAGCAGCTTTATTTTGGGCGAGCAGTACTTC. Encoded protein: CASSFILGEQYF.

The genes are TRBV7-5 and TRBJ2-1; the table names TRBD1, a call not compared with the DNA. TRBV7-5 is listed as a pseudogene. The CDR3 loop spans 15 amino acids. This chain's CDR3 is CARSSRTGAGNEQFF. CDR3 coding DNA: TGTGCCAGAAGCTCCCGGACAGGGGCGGGGAATGAGCAGTTCTTC.

This rearrangement joins TRBV6-5 to TRBJ1-6, with D possibly TRBD1 on 6 matching bases. The CDR3 has 14 residues. With 6 bases removed from V and 5 bases from J, the gap between germline ends came to 11 bases. Germline V gene sequence: CDR1 MNHEY, CDR2 SVGAGI. The CDR3: CASRRTANNSPLHF. Written as DNA, the CDR3 is TGTGCCAGCAGGAGGACAGCCAATAATTCACCCCTCCACTTT.

The gene calls are TRBV25-1 and TRBJ1-2; D perhaps matches TRBD1 (5 bases). V dropped 2 bases and J dropped 2 bases, with 9 bases sitting between them. Germline loops: CDR1 MGHDK, CDR2 SYGVNS. The length of the CDR3 is 14 residues. The CDR3 is CASSESPGNYGYTF. CDR3 sequence (DNA): TGTGCCAGCAGTGAAAGCCCAGGGAACTATGGCTACACCTTC.

The chain employs TRBV30 and TRBJ2-3; D unclear. CDR3 length equals 13 residues. Germline loops: CDR1 GTSNPN, CDR2 SVGIG (reference sequence). V shed 3 bases and J shed 5 bases, with 12 bases lying between them. The CDR3 spells CAWSQREVDTQYF. The CDR3 DNA reads TGTGCCTGGAGCCAGAGAGAAGTAGATACGCAGTATTTT.

The gene calls are TRBV6-5 and TRBJ2-7, with D possibly called TRBD1 or TRBD2 (5 bases each). The V end lost 0 bases, the J end lost 2 bases, and 14 bases lay between the germline ends. There are 16 residues in the CDR3. CDR1 is MNHEY and CDR2 is SVGAGI in the germline V gene. CDR3 DNA: TGTGCCAGCAGTTACTCGATGGACAAGACTACCTACGAGCAGTACTTC. Protein: CASSYSMDKTTYEQYF.

CDR3 amino acids: CATSEPSGGETQYF. The CDR3 bases are TGTGCCACCAGTGAACCTAGCGGGGGAGAGACCCAGTACTTC. The chain recombines TRBV24-1 with TRBJ2-5; TRBD2 agrees at 10 bases. With 4 bases clipped from V and 4 bases from J, the junction kept 2 bases outside the gene matches. CDR1 is KGHDR, CDR2 SFDVKD, per germline. The CDR3 is 14 amino acids.

This rearrangement joins TRBV29-1 to TRBJ2-3; 9 positions agree with TRBD1. CDR3 length: 14 residues. Germline trimming cut 5 bases from V and 2 bases from J; bases unmatched to any gene: 5. The germline V gene encodes CDR1 SQVTM and CDR2 ANQGSEA. CDR3 protein: CSVRTGAVTDTQYF. CDR3 bases: TGCAGCGTTCGGACAGGGGCAGTCACAGATACGCAGTATTTT.

The chain employs TRBV6-2 or TRBV6-3 and TRBJ2-1, with D possibly TRBD2 on 6 matching bases. Per germline, CDR1 MNHEY and CDR2 SVGEGT. The CDR3 is made up of 16 amino acids. V was cut by 2 bases and J by 7 bases, with 18 bases left in between. The CDR3 nucleotides read TGTGCCAGCAGTTACCTTCCCGGGACTCGATTAAATGAGCAGTTCTTC. Translation gives CASSYLPGTRLNEQFF.

The V gene is TRBV24-1, the J gene TRBJ2-2, with D uncertain. V lost 1 base to trimming and J lost 2 bases, with 7 bases between them. This CDR3 spans 15 amino acids. CDR1 is KGHDR and CDR2 is SFDVKD in the germline V gene. CDR3 protein: CATSDFSRNTGELFF. The CDR3 coding sequence is TGTGCCACCAGTGATTTCTCCCGAAACACCGGGGAGCTGTTTTTT.

The chain is built from TRBV7-8 and TRBJ1-2; D remains ambiguous. V was clipped by 5 bases and J by 5 bases, with 18 bases between them. The CDR3 consists of 15 residues. CDR1 and CDR2 from the germline V gene are SGHVS and FQNEAQ. The CDR3 loop reads CASSPRLNPTYGYTF. The CDR3 DNA sequence: TGTGCCAGCAGCCCAAGATTGAACCCGACTTATGGCTACACCTTC.

The chain combines TRBV10-2 with TRBJ1-3; D may be TRBD1 (5 bases). The germline gives CDR1 WSHSY, CDR2 SAAADI. The CDR3 consists of 11 residues. V was clipped by 10 bases and J by 4 bases, with 8 bases between them. For the CDR3, the DNA is TGCGCCACTCAGGGAGGAAACACCATATATTTT. Encoded protein: CATQGGNTIYF.